This is a list of T cell receptor beta chains from one sample in a study of blood T cells in healthy people across ages. TCRdb called the 5' RACE reads again in MiXCR, with one record for every CDR3 protein. The sample lists some 1.5 million distinct CDR3 sequences; approximately 30% were seen once. The specimen sequenced was blood. Source of these receptors: a woman in her twenties or thirties in good health. Both conserved end residues are trimmed from each CDR3.

>TRBJ2-6|TRBV5-1
ASSLAGGASGVNVRT
>TRBJ2-1|TRBV20-1
SAIPLGDEQF
>TRBJ2-3|TRBV5-1
ASSLETQDTQY
>TRBJ2-1|TRBV7-9
TSSYTIASGGQF
>TRBJ1-4|TRBV12-3/TRBV12-4
ASSLLRAREKLF
>TRBJ2-3|TRBV6-5
ASRLQGSADTQY
>TRBJ2-7|TRBV28
ASSTGDIPYEQY
>TRBJ1-1|TRBV12-3/TRBV12-4
ASSLGTGTGAF
>TRBJ2-7|TRBV20-1
SAVRDRGLYEQY
>TRBJ2-1|TRBV5-1
ASSVEAGAFYNEQF
>TRBJ2-5|TRBV7-2
ASSQENQETQY
>TRBJ1-4|TRBV6-5
ASRDPGRDEKLF
>TRBJ1-6|TRBV6-5
ASSYLSPLTGGPPLH